This T cell receptor (beta chain) derives from a study of blood T cells in healthy people across ages. CDR3 length: 11 residues. Germline loops: CDR1 SQVTM, CDR2 ANQGSEA. V shed 5 bases and J shed 8 bases, with 12 bases lying between them. General study results and limits: The long-lived group displayed more naive CD4+ cells, plus higher diversity, than the aged donors did. Naive T cell percentage and TCR beta diversity correlated strongly.

Combining a sample-barcoded 5' primer with a J-beta primer mix, a second PCR ran for roughly 7 to 11 cycles. TCRdb ran MiXCR on the 5' RACE reads and lists one entry per CDR3 protein. The profile shows 870,000 or so distinct CDR3 sequences, more than 25% of them singletons. Ranging in age from about 6 to 95, the donors were healthy Caucasian individuals from Russia. This clonotype was picked up many times. Its target is unknown. This sequence originates from a woman of 80 years or more in good health. The rearrangement links TRBV29-1 to TRBJ1-2; D not certain. The sequencing input was blood. Written as DNA, the CDR3 is TGCAGCGTTTTCGGGCCGGGAGGCTACACCTTC. Protein: CSVFGPGGYTF. The variable domain in full, completed from reference TRBV29-1 and TRBJ1-2, reads SAVISQKPSRDICQRGTSLTIQCQVDSQVTMMFWYRQQPGQSLTLIATANQGSEATYESGFVIDKFPISRPNLTFSTLTVSNMSPEDSSIYLCSVFGPGGYTFGSGTRLTVV.